These 18 T cell receptor beta chains were sequenced from one sample in a study of cytomegalovirus exposure and HLA in healthy donors. The PCR was carried out with 60 Vbeta primers and 13 Jbeta primers. Sequencing used immunoSEQ multiplex PCR; TCRdb keeps in-frame clones, though not all of them. Among roughly 80,000 clones listed, around 62% were seen once. The sequenced sample consisted of PBMCs. The receptors stem from a male donor in good health and CMV-seropositive.

The table lists this clone with a count of one. The gene calls are TRBV2 and TRBJ1-2, with 8 nucleotides matching TRBD1. In germline, CDR1 is SNHLY, CDR2 FYNNEI. The CDR3 consists of 14 residues. Trimming at V came to 6 bases and at J to 2 bases, leaving 5 bases not matched to a gene. The CDR3 sequence: CASRRTGQNYGYTF. CDR3 nucleotides: TGTGCCAGCAGGAGGACAGGGCAAAACTATGGCTACACCTTC.

The chain has TRBV25-1 and TRBJ1-3; D possibly corresponds to TRBD1 (6 bases). The V end was cut by 3 bases, the J end by 7 bases, with 16 bases between. The CDR3 has 15 residues. The germline V gene encodes CDR1 MGHDK and CDR2 SYGVNS. In DNA, the CDR3 is TGTGCCAGCAGTGATAACAGGGTAAAGGCGAACACCATATATTTT. It is translated as CASSDNRVKANTIYF.

This clone was detected only once. The chain has TRBV5-6 and TRBJ2-2, with 10 bases matching TRBD1. J lost 7 bases, V lost 4 bases, and 7 bases had no gene match. CDR1 and CDR2 (germline): SGHDT, YYEEEE. There are 15 residues in the CDR3. CDR3 region: CASSPRQGAGGELFF. DNA of the CDR3: TGTGCCAGCAGCCCAAGACAGGGGGCAGGCGGGGAGCTGTTTTTT.

This sequence joins TRBV29-1 and TRBJ2-3, with 7 bases identical to TRBD1. The germline CDR1 and CDR2 sequences are SQVTM and ANQGSEA. The CDR3 covers 15 residues. The V and J ends lost 6 bases and 4 bases, in that order; junction bases with no gene match: 13. CDR3 loop: CSVTPGTVDADTQYF. The CDR3 DNA reads TGCAGCGTCACGCCCGGGACAGTGGACGCAGATACGCAGTATTTT.

The V and J genes are TRBV29-1 and TRBJ2-1; D is perhaps TRBD1 (5 bases). V dropped 6 bases and J dropped 7 bases, with 19 bases sitting between them. Germline loops: CDR1 SQVTM, CDR2 ANQGSEA. This CDR3 has 14 amino acids. CDR3 sequence reads: CSVLGHEPLNEQFF. CDR3 sequence (DNA): TGCAGCGTCCTCGGACACGAGCCCTTAAATGAGCAGTTCTTC.

A few counts support this clone. This chain uses TRBV11-2 with TRBJ1-6; 10 positions match TRBD1. CDR3 size: 16 residues. After removal of 6 bases from V and 8 bases from J, the junction contained 10 bases not matched to a gene. Germline lookup yields CDR1 SGHAT and CDR2 FQNNGV. The chain's CDR3 is CASRRPGQGFYSPLHF. The CDR3 DNA is TGTGCCAGCAGACGGCCGGGACAGGGGTTCTATTCACCCCTCCACTTT.

The J gene is TRBJ2-5, the V gene TRBV28, with 10 positions matching TRBD1. Per the germline V gene, CDR1 is MDHEN and CDR2 is SYDVKM. This CDR3 region has 15 residues. V dropped 10 bases and J dropped 2; count of bases not matched to a gene: 10. This CDR3 reads CATTAGDRGQETQYF. The CDR3 DNA reads as TGTGCCACAACCGCCGGGGACAGGGGACAAGAGACCCAGTACTTC.

The chain uses TRBV30 and TRBJ2-3; the match to TRBD2 covers 8 bases. The CDR3 covers 15 residues. The germline gives CDR1 GTSNPN, CDR2 SVGIG (reference sequence). V dropped 2 bases and J dropped 2; count of bases not matched to a gene: 6. The CDR3 sequence is CAWSPLAGITDTQYF. CDR3 coding DNA: TGTGCCTGGAGTCCCTTAGCGGGGATCACAGATACGCAGTATTTT.

The genes are TRBV5-8 and TRBJ2-7; perhaps TRBD1 as D (5 bases). Per germline, CDR1 SGHTS and CDR2 YDEGEE. The CDR3 has 16 amino acids. Trimming removed 0 bases from V and 2 bases from J, with 15 bases in between. The CDR3 nucleotides read TGTGCCAGCAGCTTGGAGGCAGGACACCTCGCCTACGAGCAGTACTTC. Amino acids: CASSLEAGHLAYEQYF.

V is TRBV6-6 and J is TRBJ2-4; TRBD2 matches 10 bases. This CDR3 region has 16 residues. Germline V gene data show CDR1 as MNHNY and CDR2 as SVGAGI (reference sequence). V was clipped by 4 bases and J by 6 bases; unmatched bases: 9. The CDR3 spells CASSSPAGGRRNIQYF. DNA for the CDR3: TGTGCCAGCAGTTCCCCAGCGGGAGGGAGGAGAAACATTCAGTACTTC.

This chain links TRBV11-2 with TRBJ1-1, with D possibly being TRBD1 (6 bases). This CDR3 spans 14 amino acids. Between the trimmed V and J ends, which lost 4 bases and 1 base, there was a span of 10 bases. In germline, CDR1 is SGHAT, CDR2 FQNNGV. CDR3 sequence: CASSSRQANTEAFF. CDR3 coding DNA: TGTGCCAGCAGCTCACGACAGGCGAACACTGAAGCTTTCTTT.

In this sample, this clone turned up once. The CDR3 region has the DNA TGTGCCATCAGTACCGGGACTAGCGGCCGGGAGGCGCAGTACTTC. Translation: CAISTGTSGREAQYF. The genes are TRBV10-3 and TRBJ2-7, with 11 bases that match TRBD2. This CDR3 contains 15 residues. Trimming removed 5 bases from V and 9 bases from J; junction bases left unmatched: 12. Germline V gene data show CDR1 as ENHRY and CDR2 as SYGVKD.

The rearrangement uses TRBV5-1 and TRBJ2-3; D unresolved. CDR3 length: 12 amino acids. Trimming shortened V by 2 bases and J by 3 bases, and 4 bases separated the two germline ends. Germline V gene sequence: CDR1 SGHRS, CDR2 YFSETQ. The CDR3 nucleotides are TGCGCCAGCAGCTTAACTACAGATACGCAGTATTTT. Protein product: CASSLTTDTQYF.

The V call is TRBV6-1, the J call TRBJ1-3; D possibly corresponds to TRBD1 (5 bases). The CDR3 sequence is 14 residues long. Deletions cut 6 bases from V and 4 bases from J, with 13 bases between. From germline, CDR1 is MNHNS and CDR2 SASEGT. As DNA, the CDR3 is TGTGCCAGCAGGCCGACAGTAGTCGGAAACACCATATATTTT. This translates into CASRPTVVGNTIYF.

This sequence joins TRBV14 and TRBJ2-7; 7 bases agree with TRBD1. This CDR3 spans 15 amino acids. Trimming removed 3 bases from V and 0 bases from J; junction bases left unmatched: 5. In germline, CDR1 is SGHDN, CDR2 FVKESK. CDR3 nucleotide sequence: TGTGCCAGCAGCCATTGGGACAGAGCCTCCTACGAGCAGTACTTC. Amino acids: CASSHWDRASYEQYF.

This clone was found a few times. This chain joins TRBV29-1 and TRBJ1-2; the D is unclear. Trimming removed 3 bases at V and 4 bases at J, with 9 bases between. Germline CDR1 is SQVTM and CDR2 is ANQGSEA. The CDR3 consists of 12 residues. CDR3 bases: TGCAGCGTTGAGGCCGCATTCTATGGCTACACCTTC. Amino acid sequence: CSVEAAFYGYTF.

This sequence joins TRBV25-1 and TRBJ1-6; perhaps TRBD1 as D (6 bases). Germline loops: CDR1 MGHDK, CDR2 SYGVNS. The germline V and J ends were trimmed by 2 bases and 7 bases, with 12 bases remaining between them. The CDR3 is 15 residues long. The DNA for the CDR3 is TGTGCCAGCAGTGAACCTCAGGGGAAAAATTCACCCCTCCACTTT. Translation: CASSEPQGKNSPLHF.

By frequency in the sample, this clone is medium-sized. The V gene is TRBV19, the J gene TRBJ1-5; the match to TRBD1 covers 7 bases. V lost 7 bases and J lost 4; bases outside the gene matches: 7. The CDR3 covers 14 residues. CDR1 and CDR2 (germline): LNHDA, SQIVND (reference sequence). CDR3 bases: TGTGCCAGTAATACAGGGGTAGGAAATCAGCCCCAGCATTTT. Amino acid sequence: CASNTGVGNQPQHF.